A selection of T cell receptor beta chains follows, all from one sample in a study of patients and donors after allogeneic stem cell transplantation. TCRdb called the RT-PCR reads again in MiXCR, with one record for every CDR3 protein. The data contain hundreds of thousands of distinct CDR3 sequences, roughly 17% of them singletons. The source material was blood, either unsorted or a sorted T cell fraction (not recorded which). Every receptor here comes from a human donor who was either an allogeneic HSCT recipient or a stem cell or donor lymphocyte infusion donor (not recorded which). It is not recorded whose cells these are; they may come from a transplant donor. Each CDR3 is given with its conserved first and last residue. Fields, in order: J gene, clone size, D gene, V gene, CDR3 protein, CDR3 DNA. A D gene is named only where the DNA matches it firmly. Where a row states a size, it is once, few, many or the class of an expanded clone; other rows omit it.

j_call: TRBJ2-5; clone_size: .; d_call: .; v_call: TRBV11-1; cdr3_aa: CASSLAGLPEGQYF; cdr3_nt: TGTGCCAGCAGCTTAGCCGGGCTCCCGGAGGGCCAGTACTTC
j_call: TRBJ2-7; clone_size: .; d_call: .; v_call: TRBV20-1; cdr3_aa: CSARDPRGSYEQYF; cdr3_nt: TGCAGTGCTAGAGATCCGCGGGGTAGTTACGAGCAGTACTTC
j_call: TRBJ2-7; clone_size: .; d_call: .; v_call: TRBV6-6; cdr3_aa: CASRPGETYEQYF; cdr3_nt: TGTGCCAGCAGACCGGGCGAGACCTACGAGCAGTACTTC
j_call: TRBJ2-3; clone_size: many; d_call: .; v_call: TRBV5-1; cdr3_aa: CASTLRQGSGDTQYF; cdr3_nt: TGCGCCAGCACCTTGAGGCAGGGGTCAGGAGATACGCAGTATTTT
j_call: TRBJ1-2; clone_size: .; d_call: .; v_call: TRBV24-1; cdr3_aa: CATSRGNYGYTF; cdr3_nt: TGTGCCACCAGTCGGGGGAACTATGGCTACACCTTC
j_call: TRBJ2-2; clone_size: .; d_call: TRBD2; v_call: TRBV20-1; cdr3_aa: CSARLAGSGELFF; cdr3_nt: TGCAGTGCTAGACTAGCGGGGTCCGGGGAGCTGTTTTTT
j_call: TRBJ2-5; clone_size: .; d_call: TRBD1; v_call: TRBV15; cdr3_aa: CATSRERTGLETQYF; cdr3_nt: TGTGCCACCAGCAGAGAAAGGACAGGGCTGGAGACCCAGTACTTC
j_call: TRBJ1-1; clone_size: .; d_call: .; v_call: TRBV7-9; cdr3_aa: CASSSFKVAFF; cdr3_nt: TGTGCCAGCAGCTCCTTTAAGGTTGCTTTCTTT
j_call: TRBJ1-5; clone_size: few; d_call: .; v_call: TRBV10-3; cdr3_aa: CAISESRARQANQPQHF; cdr3_nt: TGTGCCATCAGTGAGTCCCGTGCCCGACAGGCCAATCAGCCCCAGCATTTT
j_call: TRBJ2-3; clone_size: .; d_call: TRBD2; v_call: TRBV5-1; cdr3_aa: CASTERERNTQYF; cdr3_nt: TGCGCCAGTACGGAGCGGGAGAGAAATACGCAGTATTTT
j_call: TRBJ2-1; clone_size: few; d_call: .; v_call: TRBV20-1; cdr3_aa: CSARVGSHNEQFF; cdr3_nt: TGCAGTGCTAGAGTTGGCTCCCACAATGAGCAGTTCTTC
j_call: TRBJ2-7; clone_size: .; d_call: .; v_call: TRBV7-9; cdr3_aa: CASSHTVGTLLEQYF; cdr3_nt: TGTGCCAGCAGCCATACCGTTGGGACCCTCCTCGAGCAGTACTTC
j_call: TRBJ1-5; clone_size: few; d_call: TRBD1; v_call: TRBV4-1; cdr3_aa: CASSQRQGESNQPQHF; cdr3_nt: TGCGCCAGCAGCCAGCGACAGGGTGAAAGCAATCAGCCCCAGCATTTT
j_call: TRBJ2-1; clone_size: .; d_call: TRBD2; v_call: TRBV6-6; cdr3_aa: CASNKAGGHEQFF; cdr3_nt: TGTGCCAGCAATAAAGCGGGAGGGCACGAGCAGTTCTTC
j_call: TRBJ1-1; clone_size: .; d_call: .; v_call: TRBV14; cdr3_aa: CASSQKKVTWNTEAFF; cdr3_nt: TGTGCCAGCAGCCAAAAGAAAGTTACGTGGAACACTGAAGCTTTCTTT
j_call: TRBJ1-1; clone_size: few; d_call: TRBD1; v_call: TRBV7-9; cdr3_aa: CASSLSGTGGTNTEAFF; cdr3_nt: TGTGCCAGCAGCTTGTCCGGGACAGGGGGCACTAACACTGAAGCTTTCTTT
j_call: TRBJ2-2; clone_size: few; d_call: TRBD2; v_call: TRBV4-3; cdr3_aa: CASSQGRGTGGQKGELFF; cdr3_nt: TGCGCCAGCAGCCAAGGACGAGGGACGGGGGGGCAAAAGGGGGAGCTGTTTTTT
j_call: TRBJ2-1; clone_size: many; d_call: TRBD2; v_call: TRBV5-1; cdr3_aa: CASSSGLAGPNEQFF; cdr3_nt: TGCGCCAGCAGCTCGGGACTAGCGGGGCCAAATGAGCAGTTCTTC
j_call: TRBJ1-1; clone_size: few; d_call: .; v_call: TRBV29-1; cdr3_aa: CSVGPGTEAFF; cdr3_nt: TGCAGCGTTGGCCCGGGCACTGAAGCTTTCTTT
j_call: TRBJ2-1; clone_size: few; d_call: .; v_call: TRBV11-3; cdr3_aa: CASSFEGTQFF; cdr3_nt: TGTGCCAGCAGCTTTGAGGGAACCCAGTTCTTC
j_call: TRBJ2-3; clone_size: .; d_call: .; v_call: TRBV6-6; cdr3_aa: CASTGGAGNTQYF; cdr3_nt: TGTGCCAGCACCGGGGGAGCTGGGAATACGCAGTATTTT
j_call: TRBJ2-5; clone_size: few; d_call: .; v_call: TRBV20-1; cdr3_aa: CSAQVSKGDQETQYF; cdr3_nt: TGCAGTGCCCAAGTCTCGAAGGGCGATCAAGAGACCCAGTACTTC
j_call: TRBJ2-1; clone_size: many; d_call: TRBD2; v_call: TRBV5-1; cdr3_aa: CASSLYPRGAPYNEQFF; cdr3_nt: TGCGCCAGCAGCTTGTACCCGCGGGGGGCCCCCTACAATGAGCAGTTCTTC
j_call: TRBJ1-2; clone_size: few; d_call: .; v_call: TRBV12-3/TRBV12-4; cdr3_aa: CASSSWEYGYTF; cdr3_nt: TGTGCCAGCAGCTCGTGGGAGTATGGCTACACCTTC
j_call: TRBJ2-7; clone_size: .; d_call: TRBD2; v_call: TRBV7-8; cdr3_aa: CASSLGAGGSSYEQYF; cdr3_nt: TGTGCCAGCAGCTTGGGGGCGGGAGGGAGCTCCTACGAGCAGTACTTC
j_call: TRBJ2-5; clone_size: .; d_call: TRBD1; v_call: TRBV7-2; cdr3_aa: CASSQDRVKETQYF; cdr3_nt: TGTGCCAGCAGCCAAGACAGGGTGAAGGAGACCCAGTACTTC
j_call: TRBJ1-3; clone_size: many; d_call: .; v_call: TRBV20-1; cdr3_aa: CSAVVGSLNTIYF; cdr3_nt: TGCAGTGCTGTGGTGGGGTCCTTAAACACCATATATTTT
j_call: TRBJ2-5; clone_size: .; d_call: .; v_call: TRBV28; cdr3_aa: CASSPRGSTQYF; cdr3_nt: TGTGCCAGCAGCCCCCGGGGATCTACCCAGTACTTC
j_call: TRBJ2-3; clone_size: .; d_call: TRBD2; v_call: TRBV12-3/TRBV12-4; cdr3_aa: CASSPSRTSGSTDTQYF; cdr3_nt: TGTGCCAGCAGCCCCTCTCGGACTAGCGGGAGCACAGATACGCAGTATTTT
j_call: TRBJ2-1; clone_size: .; d_call: .; v_call: TRBV6-2/TRBV6-3; cdr3_aa: CASSYSLVSYNEQFF; cdr3_nt: TGTGCCAGCAGTTACTCACTCGTTTCCTACAATGAGCAGTTCTTC
j_call: TRBJ1-3; clone_size: few; d_call: .; v_call: TRBV25-1; cdr3_aa: CASSDRASGNTIYF; cdr3_nt: TGTGCCAGCAGTGACCGGGCCTCTGGAAACACCATATATTTT
j_call: TRBJ2-7; clone_size: few; d_call: .; v_call: TRBV3-1; cdr3_aa: CASGSLGGTYEQYF; cdr3_nt: TGTGCCAGCGGCAGTCTCGGCGGAACCTACGAGCAGTACTTC
j_call: TRBJ1-2; clone_size: few; d_call: .; v_call: TRBV29-1; cdr3_aa: CSVPINYGYTF; cdr3_nt: TGCAGCGTTCCGATTAACTATGGCTACACCTTC
j_call: TRBJ2-2; clone_size: .; d_call: .; v_call: TRBV24-1; cdr3_aa: CATSDSRKGFTGELFF; cdr3_nt: TGTGCCACCAGTGATTCTCGGAAGGGGTTCACCGGGGAGCTGTTTTTT
j_call: TRBJ1-1; clone_size: few; d_call: .; v_call: TRBV20-1; cdr3_aa: CSAGQPMNTEAFF; cdr3_nt: TGCAGTGCAGGACAGCCCATGAACACTGAAGCTTTCTTT
j_call: TRBJ1-6; clone_size: few; d_call: TRBD1; v_call: TRBV11-2; cdr3_aa: CASSLDWGQGARRVSPLHF; cdr3_nt: TGTGCCAGCAGCTTAGACTGGGGACAGGGGGCAAGGCGAGTCTCACCCCTCCACTTT
j_call: TRBJ1-1; clone_size: few; d_call: TRBD1; v_call: TRBV20-1; cdr3_aa: CSALGTVGTEAFF; cdr3_nt: TGCAGTGCTCTCGGGACAGTCGGGACTGAAGCTTTCTTT
j_call: TRBJ2-1; clone_size: .; d_call: .; v_call: TRBV24-1; cdr3_aa: CATRSPGATGEQFF; cdr3_nt: TGTGCCACCCGAAGCCCCGGGGCAACGGGTGAGCAGTTCTTC
j_call: TRBJ1-1; clone_size: .; d_call: .; v_call: TRBV7-2; cdr3_aa: CASSLGGTGEAFF; cdr3_nt: TGTGCCAGCAGCTTAGGTGGAACGGGGGAAGCTTTCTTT
j_call: TRBJ1-6; clone_size: .; d_call: .; v_call: TRBV6-1; cdr3_aa: CARTKRIVDLVALHF; cdr3_nt: TGTGCCCGCACGAAGAGGATCGTGGACCTGGTGGCCCTCCACTTT
j_call: TRBJ1-5; clone_size: .; d_call: .; v_call: TRBV19; cdr3_aa: CASRSGGNSNQPQHF; cdr3_nt: TGTGCCAGTAGGTCCGGGGGCAATAGCAATCAGCCCCAGCATTTT
j_call: TRBJ2-6; clone_size: .; d_call: .; v_call: TRBV20-1; cdr3_aa: CSARVGKWFGGANVLTF; cdr3_nt: TGCAGTGCTAGAGTGGGGAAGTGGTTCGGTGGGGCCAACGTCCTGACTTTC
j_call: TRBJ1-2; clone_size: few; d_call: .; v_call: TRBV11-1; cdr3_aa: CASSLVSGPGYGYTF; cdr3_nt: TGTGCCAGCAGCTTAGTCTCGGGGCCTGGCTATGGCTACACCTTC
j_call: TRBJ2-2; clone_size: .; d_call: .; v_call: TRBV24-1; cdr3_aa: CATSDPGQSGELFF; cdr3_nt: TGTGCCACCAGTGATCCGGGTCAATCCGGGGAGCTGTTTTTT
j_call: TRBJ1-2; clone_size: many; d_call: TRBD1; v_call: TRBV27; cdr3_aa: CASSHRQGWAYGYTF; cdr3_nt: TGTGCCAGCAGTCATAGACAGGGTTGGGCCTATGGCTACACCTTC
j_call: TRBJ1-2; clone_size: few; d_call: TRBD1; v_call: TRBV7-2; cdr3_aa: CASSLHRGMKDGYTF; cdr3_nt: TGTGCCAGCAGCTTACACAGGGGAATGAAGGATGGCTACACCTTC
j_call: TRBJ1-3; clone_size: .; d_call: .; v_call: TRBV9; cdr3_aa: CASSGAGAGNTIYF; cdr3_nt: TGTGCCAGCAGCGGGGCAGGGGCAGGAAACACCATATATTTT
j_call: TRBJ1-4; clone_size: .; d_call: .; v_call: TRBV7-8; cdr3_aa: CASSFPSATNEKLFF; cdr3_nt: TGTGCCAGCAGCTTTCCCAGCGCAACTAATGAAAAACTGTTTTTT